Below, 20 T cell receptor beta chains from the same sample are listed, as sequenced in a study of long-term antiretroviral therapy in people with HIV (dated by TCRdb to 2021 to 2024). The immunoSEQ hsTCRB v3.0 assay was used at survey level resolution for TRB variable region sequencing. TCRdb's version of the immuneACCESS table is confined to in-frame rearrangements and falls short of the full clone set. An unresolved V gene accounts for under half of the shortfall where checked; the remainder is of unknown origin. This sample gives 5,700 or so clones in total; about three quarters of them show up just once. Of the sample, roughly 10% is held by the ten largest clones. Source: unsorted PBMCs, taken 1.8 years before starting antiretroviral therapy. These receptor sequences come from a man aged 35 to 55 with HIV.

This clone has only a few counts. Germline is not matched at one junction end, which may reflect a read error. The chain recombines TRBV7-7 with TRBJ2-2; 8 positions match TRBD1. Germline CDR1 reads SSHAT; CDR2 reads FNYEAQ (reference sequence). This CDR3 spans 15 amino acids. The CDR3 spells CASSPDRGDTGELFF. CDR3 nucleotides: TGTGCTAGCAGCCCCGACAGGGGAGACACCGGGGAGCTGTTTTTT.

This clone came up once. This rearrangement joins TRBV19 to TRBJ1-2; D is unresolved. CDR1 and CDR2 from the germline V gene are LNHDA and SQIVND (reference sequence). V was cut by 6 bases and J by 5 bases, with 13 bases left in between. CDR3 length equals 13 residues. CDR3 sequence (DNA): TGTGCCAGTAGAGCCGGGATCCAATATGGCTACACCTTC. This gives the protein CASRAGIQYGYTF.

The V call is TRBV27, the J call TRBJ2-1; 11 bases align to TRBD2. Trimming removed 5 bases from V and 1 base from J; junction bases left unmatched: 1. The CDR3 is 15 residues long. CDR1 is MNHEY and CDR2 is SMNVEV in the germline V gene (reference sequence). The CDR3 is CASSRTSGSYNEQFF. DNA for the CDR3: TGTGCCAGCAGTAGGACTAGCGGGTCCTACAATGAGCAGTTCTTC.

Concerning this clone: An end of the junction does not agree with germline; a read error may underlie this. The gene calls are TRBV29-1 and TRBJ2-3, with unresolved D. The germline V gene encodes CDR1 SQVTM and CDR2 ANQGSEA. CDR3 size: 9 residues. The CDR3 bases are TGCAGCGATGAAGATACGCAGTATTTT. It yields the protein CSDEDTQYF.

The gene calls are TRBV10-3 and TRBJ2-5; no clear D gene. The CDR3 is 12 amino acids. Germline CDR1 and CDR2: ENHRY and SYGVKD. The germline V and J ends were trimmed by 4 bases and 4 bases, with 7 bases remaining between them. CDR3: CAISGVRETQYF. The CDR3 coding sequence is TGTGCCATCAGTGGCGTAAGAGAGACCCAGTACTTC.

The chain combines TRBV7-9 with TRBJ2-1; D gene uncertain. Germline-derived CDR1 and CDR2 are SEHNR and FQNEAQ (reference sequence). This CDR3 has 12 residues. Trimming pared 1 base from V and 10 bases from J, leaving 8 bases between. The CDR3 DNA reads as TGTGCCAGCAGCTTAGACAGCTACGAGCAGTTCTTC. The encoded protein is CASSLDSYEQFF.

By share of the sample, this clone is large (0.1 to 1%). J is TRBJ2-7 and V is TRBV7-9; 9 bases are a match to TRBD2. The J segment lost 5 bases and the V segment lost 4 bases, leaving 3 bases of the junction unmatched. The CDR3 sequence is 13 residues long. CDR1 SEHNR and CDR2 FQNEAQ come from the germline V gene (reference sequence). The CDR3 is CASSYSSGNEQYF. The CDR3, as DNA: TGTGCCAGCAGCTATTCTAGCGGGAACGAGCAGTACTTC.

The V call is TRBV19, the J call TRBJ1-5; tentatively, D is TRBD1 (6 bases). Germline V gene lookup returns CDR1 LNHDA and CDR2 SQIVND (reference sequence). The V gene lost 5 bases and the J gene lost 2 bases, with 13 bases spanning the gap. The CDR3 has 15 amino acids. CDR3 DNA sequence: TGTGCCAGTAGTCCCCAGACAGGTGGCAATCAGCCCCAGCATTTT. This sequence encodes CASSPQTGGNQPQHF.

By sample share, this clone is large. The J gene is TRBJ2-1, the V gene TRBV19; D gene unclear. Trimming took 0 bases from V and 5 from J, leaving 5 bases between them. The CDR3 has 13 amino acids. Germline V CDR1 and CDR2: LNHDA, SQIVND (reference sequence). As DNA, the CDR3 is TGTGCCAGTAGTATAGACGAGGACAATGAGCAGTTCTTC. Translation: CASSIDEDNEQFF. The whole variable domain, filled in from reference TRBV19 and TRBJ2-1, reads DGGITQSPKYLFRKEGQNVTLSCEQNLNHDAMYWYRQDPGQGLRLIYYSQIVNDFQKGDIAEGYSVSREKKESFPLTVTSAQKNPTAFYLCASSIDEDNEQFFGPGTRLTVL.

V is TRBV10-3 and J is TRBJ2-1; D is unclear. V was cut by 3 bases and J by 8 bases, with 8 bases left in between. There are 12 residues in the CDR3. From germline, CDR1 is ENHRY and CDR2 SYGVKD. This chain's CDR3 is CAISDAEDEQFF. Written as DNA, the CDR3 is TGTGCCATCAGTGACGCCGAGGATGAGCAGTTCTTC.

The CDR3 DNA reads as TGTGCCAGCAGCAAATCCGGCTTTAGCGGGACCTCCTACAATGAGCAGTTCTTC. This gives the protein CASSKSGFSGTSYNEQFF. The rearrangement uses TRBV21-1 and TRBJ2-1; the D call in the table, TRBD2, was not verified against the DNA. TRBV21-1 is described as a pseudogene. The CDR3 is 18 amino acids.

The J gene is TRBJ2-1, the V gene TRBV29-1; possible D gene TRBD2, 6 bases. From germline, CDR1 is SQVTM and CDR2 ANQGSEA. Trimming removed 4 bases at V and 0 bases at J, with 10 bases between. The CDR3 is 14 residues long. The CDR3 nucleotides are TGCAGCGTTGCCACCGGGAGCTCCTACAATGAGCAGTTCTTC. Residues: CSVATGSSYNEQFF.

This clone ranks as medium-sized. The chain uses TRBV28 and TRBJ2-3, with D tentatively TRBD2 (6 bases). The CDR3 contains 14 residues. Germline V CDR1 and CDR2: MDHEN, SYDVKM. The V and J ends lost 4 bases and 8 bases respectively, with 16 bases between them. For the CDR3, the DNA is TGTGCCAGCAGTTCCCTGGAGGGCACGGCTACGCAGTATTTT. This codes for CASSSLEGTATQYF.

The chain has TRBV4-1 and TRBJ2-6; D perhaps matches TRBD2 (6 bases). This CDR3 is built from 19 residues. CDR1 and CDR2 from the germline V gene are MGHRA and YSYEKL. The V gene lost 7 bases and the J gene lost 1 base, with 23 bases spanning the gap. The CDR3 protein is CASNPFGGDLRSGANVLTF. DNA of the CDR3: TGCGCCAGCAACCCATTTGGCGGGGACCTCAGATCTGGGGCCAACGTCCTGACTTTC.

This clone is medium-sized in the sample. V gene TRBV29-1 combines with J gene TRBJ2-7, with 7 bases lining up with TRBD1. V lost 5 bases to trimming and J lost 4 bases; unmatched junction nucleotides: 11. The CDR3 runs 14 residues. Germline V gives CDR1 SQVTM, CDR2 ANQGSEA. The DNA of the CDR3 is TGCAGCGTTTCTAAGGGGGCGCCGTTTTACGAGCAGTACTTC. This encodes CSVSKGAPFYEQYF.

A few counts support this clone. Its ends do not fully match the called genes, so a read error is possible. The chain has TRBV2 and TRBJ1-1; D is undetermined. This CDR3 has 12 amino acids. Germline assignment: CDR1 SNHLY and CDR2 FYNNEI. CDR3 sequence reads: CASSEDLRAAGF. The CDR3 DNA is TGTGCCAGCAGTGAAGATTTGCGGGCAGCGGGGTTT.

J is TRBJ2-7 and V is TRBV5-1; D is possibly TRBD1 (5 bases). The CDR3 sequence is 15 residues long. V lost 2 bases to trimming and J lost 0 bases, with 12 bases between them. Germline values: CDR1 SGHRS, CDR2 YFSETQ. The CDR3 protein is CASSLNLGASYEQYF. The CDR3 DNA is TGCGCCAGCAGCTTAAACCTTGGGGCCTCCTACGAGCAGTACTTC. Supplemented by reference TRBV5-1 and TRBJ2-7, the full variable domain reads KAGVTQTPRYLIKTRGQQVTLSCSPISGHRSVSWYQQTPGQGLQFLFEYFSETQRNKGNFPGRFSGRQFSNSRSEMNVSTLELGDSALYLCASSLNLGASYEQYFGPGTRLTVT.

This clone was recorded once. This chain connects TRBV4-2 to TRBJ1-1; the D gene is possibly TRBD1 (6 bases). The CDR3 has 17 residues. The germline V gene has CDR1 LGHNA and CDR2 YNFKEQ. Trimming cost V 1 base and J 3 bases, with 18 bases left between them. The CDR3 spells CASSQGPGTGGHTEAFF. CDR3 coding DNA: TGTGCCAGCAGCCAAGGCCCCGGGACTGGGGGGCACACTGAAGCTTTCTTT.

This chain uses TRBV7-6 with TRBJ1-5; weak D call: TRBD1 (6 bases). Germline CDR1 is SGHVS and CDR2 is FNYEAQ. This CDR3 is built from 13 residues. V gave up 1 base and J gave up 5 bases, with 6 bases separating them. CDR3 loop: CASSLEGDQPQHF. CDR3 nucleotide sequence: TGTGCCAGCAGCTTAGAGGGGGATCAGCCCCAGCATTTT.

This clone was observed a handful of times. The chain couples TRBV6-1 to TRBJ1-5, with 7 bases identical to TRBD1. J gave up 2 bases and V 4 bases, and 2 bases lay outside the gene matches. This CDR3 has 14 amino acids. The germline V gene encodes CDR1 MNHNS and CDR2 SASEGT. The CDR3 region is CASSVGQGNQPQHF. CDR3 nucleotides: TGTGCCAGCAGTGTAGGACAGGGCAATCAGCCCCAGCATTTT.